This record covers a single TCR beta chain. The data belong to a study of T-cell memory formation after mild COVID-19. TCRdb itself ran the 5' RACE reads through MiXCR, one entry per CDR3 protein. The table records 45,000 to 65,000 distinct CDR3 sequences, 9.3% of them present only once. This CDR3 region has 18 residues. CDR1 and CDR2 (germline): SGHNT, YYREEE (reference sequence). The V end lost 4 bases, the J end lost 4 bases, and 23 bases lay between the germline ends. This TCR was recovered from an adult woman who had mild COVID-19 (a few samples of this study predate the infection). Cell type and time point are not known. Material for sequencing was PBMCs or a T cell subset sorted from them (not recorded which). V gene TRBV5-4 combines with J gene TRBJ2-2, with a weak D call TRBD2 (5 bases). CDR3 in amino acids: CASSARVAPRVGTGELFF. For the CDR3, the DNA is TGTGCCAGCAGCGCTAGAGTAGCGCCCCGCGTCGGCACCGGGGAGCTGTTTTTT.